Below, 28 T cell receptor beta chains from the same sample are listed, as sequenced in a study of blood T cell repertoires in COVID-19. Using immunoSEQ multiplex PCR, the repertoire was profiled, and TCRdb retains in-frame clones only, with some absent. Of roughly 39,000 clones listed, 75% to 85% were seen once; the top ten hold 9% to 10%. Sample: peripheral blood. Receptors were obtained from a human donor in a cohort sampled during active COVID-19.

This clone showed up just a few times. The chain employs TRBV5-4 and TRBJ2-2; 7 bases fit TRBD1. Unmatched junction bases numbered 4, after V lost 4 bases and J lost 4 bases. This CDR3 is 14 amino acids long. Germline V gives CDR1 SGHNT, CDR2 YYREEE (reference sequence). CDR3 coding DNA: TGTGCCAGCAGCAGGGACAGCGGCACCGGGGAGCTGTTTTTT. The encoded protein is CASSRDSGTGELFF. The whole variable domain, remainder taken from reference TRBV5-4 and TRBJ2-2, is ETGVTQSPTHLIKTRGQQVTLRCSSQSGHNTVSWYQQALGQGPQFIFQYYREEENGRGNFPPRFSGLQFPNYSSELNVNALELDDSALYLCASSRDSGTGELFFGEGSRLTVL.

J is TRBJ1-1 and V is TRBV4-1; 9 bases line up with TRBD1. The germline CDR1 and CDR2 sequences are MGHRA and YSYEKL. CDR3 length equals 15 residues. V shed 4 bases and J 1 base; nucleotides not matched to a gene: 4. The CDR3 DNA is TGCGCCAGCAGCCGTCCGGACAGGGGGAACACTGAAGCTTTCTTT. The encoded protein is CASSRPDRGNTEAFF.

This chain joins TRBV5-1 and TRBJ2-5; 9 bases agree with TRBD1. V shed 4 bases, J shed 3 bases, and the junction held 4 bases outside the gene matches. Germline CDR1 and CDR2: SGHRS and YFSETQ. The CDR3 has 14 residues. This CDR3 reads CASSMGQGEETQYF. For the CDR3, the DNA is TGCGCCAGCAGCATGGGACAGGGTGAAGAGACCCAGTACTTC.

The chain employs TRBV14 and TRBJ2-3, with 8 bases lining up with TRBD2. The CDR3 has 17 residues. Per the germline V gene, CDR1 is SGHDN and CDR2 is FVKESK. V shed 0 bases and J 5 bases; nucleotides not matched to a gene: 10. CDR3 in DNA: TGTGCCAGCAGCCAAGATACCGGGGGGGCCTTTCGAGATACGCAGTATTTT. Residues: CASSQDTGGAFRDTQYF.

The chain recombines TRBV18 with TRBJ2-5; D perhaps matches TRBD1 (6 bases). CDR1 KGHSH and CDR2 LQKENI come from the germline V gene. This CDR3 is 13 amino acids long. Trimming took 4 bases from V and 5 from J, leaving 11 bases between them. CDR3: CASSRMGAETQYF. The CDR3 region has the DNA TGTGCCAGCTCACGCATGGGGGCGGAGACCCAGTACTTC.

The chain has TRBV30 and TRBJ1-2; possible D gene TRBD1, 6 bases. The CDR3 is 13 amino acids. V shed 3 bases and J shed 6 bases, with 14 bases lying between them. Germline-derived CDR1 and CDR2 are GTSNPN and SVGIG (reference sequence). The CDR3 reads CAWRRQAPDGYTF. The CDR3 bases are TGTGCCTGGAGGAGACAGGCTCCCGATGGCTACACCTTC.

The chain's CDR3 is CASREPGRGEQYF. The CDR3 DNA reads TGCGCCAGCAGGGAACCGGGCAGGGGCGAGCAGTACTTC. The chain combines TRBV10-2 with TRBJ2-7, with D possibly being TRBD1 (6 bases). The germline V and J ends were trimmed by 6 bases and 6 bases, with 15 bases remaining between them. The CDR3 totals 13 residues. Germline V gene lookup returns CDR1 WSHSY and CDR2 SAAADI.

This clone appeared a few times. This rearrangement joins TRBV11-3 to TRBJ2-5; tentative D call: TRBD1 (5 bases). There are 13 residues in the CDR3. Germline V gene sequence: CDR1 SGHNT, CDR2 YENEEA. V lost 5 bases, J lost 2 bases, and 9 bases lay in between. CDR3 region: CASSQTAQETQYF. CDR3 in DNA: TGTGCCAGCAGCCAGACAGCGCAAGAGACCCAGTACTTC. Using reference TRBV11-3 and TRBJ2-5 for the parts outside the CDR3, the full variable domain is EAGVVQSPRYKIIEKKQPVAFWCNPISGHNTLYWYLQNLGQGPELLIRYENEEAVDDSQLPKDRFSAERLKGVDSTLKIQPAELGDSAVYLCASSQTAQETQYFGPGTRLLVL.

The sample holds one count of this clone. This chain links TRBV29-1 with TRBJ2-1; 11 bases align to TRBD1. The length of the CDR3 is 14 residues. The V segment lost 4 bases and the J segment 4 bases; nucleotides outside the gene matches: 3. Germline CDR1 and CDR2: SQVTM and ANQGSEA. CDR3 loop: CSVGGTGGYNEQFF. DNA of the CDR3: TGCAGCGTTGGGGGGACAGGGGGTTACAATGAGCAGTTCTTC.

V usage is TRBV19 and J usage is TRBJ1-5; D ambiguous. The CDR3 is made up of 13 amino acids. Trimming stripped 5 bases from V and 2 bases from J, with 7 bases between. CDR1 and CDR2 from the germline V gene are LNHDA and SQIVND (reference sequence). The CDR3 DNA follows: TGTGCCAGTAGTCATAGCGGCAATCAGCCCCAGCATTTT. Its protein is CASSHSGNQPQHF.

V usage is TRBV6-5 and J usage is TRBJ1-4; D is possibly TRBD1 (6 bases). Trimming cost V 6 bases and J 5 bases, with 16 bases left between them. Germline CDR1 is MNHEY and CDR2 is SVGAGI. CDR3 length: 15 residues. Written as DNA, the CDR3 is TGTGCCAGCAGGTCTTCGACAGGAACAAATGAAAAACTGTTTTTT. Protein sequence: CASRSSTGTNEKLFF.

This clone was seen a few times. The V gene is TRBV18, the J gene TRBJ1-6; D call uncertain. The CDR3 sequence is 14 residues long. Germline V gives CDR1 KGHSH, CDR2 LQKENI. V dropped 4 bases and J dropped 7 bases, with 11 bases sitting between them. The CDR3 nucleotides read TGTGCCAGCTCACTCCGGGAATTAAATTCACCCCTCCACTTT. It encodes CASSLRELNSPLHF.

The gene calls are TRBV7-2 and TRBJ2-7; TRBD2 matches 7 bases. Trimming at V came to 4 bases and at J to 7 bases, leaving 13 bases not matched to a gene. There are 15 residues in the CDR3. Germline V gene lookup returns CDR1 SGHTA and CDR2 FQGNSA. The CDR3 reads CASSSQLATRWEQYF. DNA of the CDR3: TGTGCCAGCAGCTCACAACTAGCGACAAGGTGGGAGCAGTACTTC.

The rearrangement uses TRBV29-1 and TRBJ2-5; perhaps TRBD1 as D (5 bases). This CDR3 is 12 amino acids long. V dropped 6 bases and J dropped 5 bases, with 13 bases sitting between them. The germline gives CDR1 SQVTM, CDR2 ANQGSEA. The CDR3 reads CSVADNRETQYF. The CDR3 DNA sequence: TGCAGCGTCGCCGACAACAGGGAGACCCAGTACTTC.

The V call is TRBV2, the J call TRBJ2-3; unclear D gene. From germline, CDR1 is SNHLY and CDR2 FYNNEI. Trimming cost V 5 bases and J 2 bases, with 8 bases left between them. This CDR3 is 13 amino acids long. CDR3 sequence reads: CASSRSTTDTQYF. The CDR3, as DNA: TGTGCCAGCAGTCGCAGTACCACAGATACGCAGTATTTT.

This rearrangement joins TRBV29-1 to TRBJ1-1; possible D gene TRBD1, 5 bases. The germline CDR1 and CDR2 sequences are SQVTM and ANQGSEA. V gave up 3 bases and J gave up 1 base, with 9 bases separating them. The CDR3 extends over 13 amino acids. DNA for the CDR3: TGCAGCGTTGATGGGGGGAGGAACACTGAAGCTTTCTTT. This gives the protein CSVDGGRNTEAFF.

The genes are TRBV18 and TRBJ1-4; D is ambiguous. The germline CDR1 and CDR2 sequences are KGHSH and LQKENI. Trimming stripped 6 bases from V and 3 bases from J, with 8 bases between. CDR3 length: 13 amino acids. The CDR3 region is CASSREANEKLFF. CDR3 coding DNA: TGTGCCAGCTCCCGAGAGGCTAATGAAAAACTGTTTTTT.

This rearrangement joins TRBV25-1 to TRBJ1-6; 8 bases align to TRBD1. Germline loops: CDR1 MGHDK, CDR2 SYGVNS. CDR3 length equals 14 residues. The V and J ends lost 2 bases and 10 bases, in that order; junction bases with no gene match: 4. The CDR3 DNA follows: TGTGCCAGCAGTGAACCAGGGGGCTACTCACCCCTCCACTTT. Translated, it gives CASSEPGGYSPLHF.

This chain connects TRBV24-1 to TRBJ2-7; TRBD2 agrees at 8 bases. The CDR3 has 14 amino acids. Trimming took 8 bases from V and 2 from J; bases not matched to a gene: 7. Germline V gene data show CDR1 as KGHDR and CDR2 as SFDVKD. The CDR3 coding sequence is TGTGCCACCATTCGTAGCGGGATAACCTACGAGCAGTACTTC. This encodes CATIRSGITYEQYF.

The chain carries TRBV5-8 and TRBJ1-5; D call uncertain. CDR1 is SGHTS, CDR2 YDEGEE, per germline. The CDR3 contains 12 residues. Between the trimmed V and J ends, which lost 2 bases and 4 bases, there was a span of 4 bases. The CDR3 loop is CASSFENQPQHF. CDR3 DNA sequence: TGTGCCAGCAGCTTTGAGAATCAGCCCCAGCATTTT.

J is TRBJ1-1 and V is TRBV12-3 or TRBV12-4; D uncertain. The CDR3 is 13 residues long. The V and J ends lost 6 bases and 5 bases respectively, with 13 bases between them. CDR3 nucleotide sequence: TGTGCCAGCAGCTCCCTTCTTCAGACTGAAGCTTTCTTT. Encoded protein: CASSSLLQTEAFF.

The chain has TRBV2 and TRBJ2-6; D ambiguous. V lost 7 bases to trimming and J lost 3 bases, with 16 bases between them. Per germline, CDR1 SNHLY and CDR2 FYNNEI. CDR3 length: 16 residues. This chain's CDR3 is CASTRSRSGGANVLTF. CDR3 in DNA: TGTGCCAGCACCCGGAGTCGCTCGGGTGGGGCCAACGTCCTGACTTTC.

The chain recombines TRBV9 with TRBJ2-7; 8 bases fit TRBD1. The CDR3 loop spans 12 amino acids. V lost 4 bases and J lost 6; bases outside the gene matches: 3. Germline lookup yields CDR1 SGDLS and CDR2 YYNGEE. The CDR3, as DNA: TGTGCCAGCAGCCCAGGGGGCGCCGAGCAGTACTTC. It encodes CASSPGGAEQYF.

The rearrangement uses TRBV5-1 and TRBJ1-1, with a tentative D call TRBD1 (5 bases). The CDR3 is 16 residues long. Germline V gene lookup returns CDR1 SGHRS and CDR2 YFSETQ. V lost 4 bases and J lost 1, with 17 bases in between. This CDR3 is CASSLQGVSANTEAFF. Here the CDR3 DNA reads TGCGCCAGCAGCCTCCAGGGTGTCAGTGCGAACACTGAAGCTTTCTTT.

In its sample, this clone was seen a few times. V is TRBV6-6 and J is TRBJ2-7; D unresolved. Germline V gene data show CDR1 as MNHNY and CDR2 as SVGAGI (reference sequence). The V end lost 7 bases, the J end lost 2 bases, and 12 bases lay between the germline ends. The CDR3 loop spans 13 amino acids. CDR3 nucleotide sequence: TGTGCCAGCACCCAAGCCGAAACCTACGAGCAGTACTTC. Amino acid sequence: CASTQAETYEQYF.

The chain joins TRBV4-3 to TRBJ1-1; D gene uncertain. CDR1 and CDR2 (germline): LGHNA, YSLEER. This CDR3 contains 14 residues. Trimming stripped 0 bases from V and 1 base from J, with 6 bases between. CDR3 in DNA: TGCGCCAGCAGCCAAGAGTGGAGGAACACTGAAGCTTTCTTT. Its protein product is CASSQEWRNTEAFF.

V usage is TRBV6-5 and J usage is TRBJ1-3; TRBD1 agrees at 9 bases. The germline V gene has CDR1 MNHEY and CDR2 SVGAGI. This CDR3 region has 15 residues. V trimming: 6 bases; J trimming: 6 bases; junction bases outside the gene matches: 9. The CDR3 DNA sequence: TGTGCCAGCAGAGAGGAGGGACAGGGTGTAAACACCATATATTTT. Its translation is CASREEGQGVNTIYF.

The table lists this clone with a count of one. V gene TRBV6-6 combines with J gene TRBJ2-1, with a weak D call TRBD1 (5 bases). Germline CDR1 and CDR2: MNHNY and SVGAGI (reference sequence). Deletions cut 2 bases from V and 8 bases from J, with 13 bases between. The CDR3 consists of 14 residues. The CDR3 nucleotides are TGTGCCAGCAGTTACCTGCAGGGCACGGATGAGCAGTTCTTC. Translated: CASSYLQGTDEQFF.